This paragraph covers one T cell receptor beta chain sequence. Its antigen is unknown. Scientists made TCR beta libraries using quantitative 5'-RACE with molecular barcodes. Using its own MiXCR run on the 5' RACE reads, TCRdb lists one record per CDR3 protein. The top ten hold about 14% of the sample, which has more than 300,000 distinct CDR3 sequences, less than 10% seen once. This sample was taken from a study of CD8 T cells in ankylosing spondylitis. The study's findings and limits: Some of the motif variants had earlier been found in reactive arthritis patients' fluid and blood. Enrichment of disease-linked clones was reportedly significant in matched ankylosing spondylitis synovial fluid. What seemed typical of ankylosing spondylitis blood was a TCR beta motif built from fewer than ten highly homologous variants.

Trimming pared 5 bases from V and 2 bases from J, leaving 13 bases between. Looked up from germline, CDR1 is SEHNR and CDR2 is FQNEAQ (reference sequence). This CDR3 contains 14 residues. The chain combines TRBV7-9 with TRBJ2-7; perhaps TRBD1 as D (6 bases). Sequenced input: blood, either unsorted or a sorted T cell fraction (not recorded which). This clonotype was sampled from a male donor with ankylosing spondylitis. The CDR3: CASSNRQETYEQYF. CDR3 DNA: TGTGCCAGCAGCAACAGACAGGAAACCTACGAGCAGTACTTC.